This passage covers 11 T cell receptor beta chains from one sample sequenced in a study of cytomegalovirus exposure and HLA in healthy donors. PCR involved 60 Vbeta and 13 Jbeta primers. Profiled with immunoSEQ multiplex PCR; TCRdb holds only in-frame clones, not every one. The data contain about 160,000 clones, approximately 80% of them seen just once; the ten biggest clones take up around 13%. Sample: PBMCs. These receptors came from a woman in her forties or fifties in good health and CMV-seronegative.

The CDR3 coding sequence is TGTGCCGGCCTCTCGGGGAGCAGCTCCTACAATGAGCAGTTCTTC. Amino acid sequence: CAGLSGSSSYNEQFF. The chain links TRBV6-1 to TRBJ2-1; a possible D gene is TRBD2 (5 bases). The length of the CDR3 is 15 residues. Trimming shortened V by 11 bases and J by 0 bases, and 17 bases separated the two germline ends. Germline V gene data show CDR1 as MNHNS and CDR2 as SASEGT.

This chain connects TRBV7-8 to TRBJ1-5; D unresolved. With 0 bases removed from V and 1 base from J, the gap between germline ends came to 10 bases. Germline V gene sequence: CDR1 SGHVS, CDR2 FQNEAQ. CDR3 size: 16 residues. CDR3 sequence (DNA): TGTGCCAGCAGCTTAGCGCAGGCCCAGAGCAATCAGCCCCAGCATTTT. This encodes CASSLAQAQSNQPQHF.

The gene calls are TRBV28 and TRBJ1-1; tentatively, D is TRBD1 (6 bases). The CDR3 totals 11 residues. The germline CDR1 and CDR2 sequences are MDHEN and SYDVKM. The V and J ends lost 11 bases and 5 bases respectively, with 12 bases between them. DNA of the CDR3: TGTGCCGCAGGGGCGGGTACTGAAGCTTTCTTT. Its translation is CAAGAGTEAFF.

V usage is TRBV6-5 and J usage is TRBJ1-5; D is possibly TRBD1 (5 bases). This CDR3 comprises 15 residues. Trimming shortened V by 6 bases and J by 0 bases, and 12 bases separated the two germline ends. The V gene's germline CDR1 is MNHEY and CDR2 SVGAGI. The CDR3 region is CASRLGGYSNQPQHF. The CDR3, as DNA: TGTGCCAGCAGACTCGGGGGTTATAGCAATCAGCCCCAGCATTTT.

The CDR3 loop reads CASSRHSGGAPEQFF. The CDR3 nucleotides read TGTGCCAGCAGTCGCCATAGCGGGGGGGCCCCTGAGCAGTTCTTC. The gene calls are TRBV27 and TRBJ2-1, with 11 bases lining up with TRBD2. V gave up 5 bases and J gave up 9 bases; unmatched junction bases: 9. The CDR3 has 15 residues. Germline assignment: CDR1 MNHEY and CDR2 SMNVEV (reference sequence).

The V gene is TRBV2, the J gene TRBJ2-1; TRBD2 might be the D (5 bases). The CDR3 is made up of 18 amino acids. The germline V and J ends were trimmed by 4 bases and 0 bases, with 19 bases remaining between them. Germline CDR1 SNHLY, CDR2 FYNNEI. The CDR3 DNA sequence: TGTGCCAGCAGTGTTCCCCTGGTGGAAGGGAGCTCCTACAATGAGCAGTTCTTC. This codes for CASSVPLVEGSSYNEQFF.

V gene TRBV12-5 combines with J gene TRBJ1-2, with D possibly TRBD1 on 5 matching bases. V was pared by 4 bases and J by 4 bases, with 22 bases between. The germline V gene has CDR1 LGHNT and CDR2 FRNRAP. This CDR3 has 17 residues. CDR3 in DNA: TGTGCTAGTGGTTCCCGAGACAGTTTCGGTTATTCCTATGGCTACACCTTC. It is translated as CASGSRDSFGYSYGYTF.

This clone was seen a handful of times. The CDR3 DNA reads TGTGCCATCAGTGATCGTTGGACAGGGGGCTCGGGAGGTAACTATGGCTACACCTTC. Translated: CAISDRWTGGSGGNYGYTF. V gene TRBV10-3 combines with J gene TRBJ1-2, with 11 bases fitting TRBD1. The germline CDR1 and CDR2 sequences are ENHRY and SYGVKD. This CDR3 has 19 residues. The V and J ends lost 3 bases and 1 base, in that order; junction bases with no gene match: 13.

The genes are TRBV5-1 and TRBJ2-1; D remains ambiguous. Trimming removed 0 bases at V and 4 bases at J, with 5 bases between. The CDR3 runs to 13 residues. Germline V gene data show CDR1 as SGHRS and CDR2 as YFSETQ. The CDR3 loop is CASSLGVYNEQFF. For the CDR3, the DNA is TGCGCCAGCAGCTTGGGAGTTTACAATGAGCAGTTCTTC.

The V gene is TRBV28, the J gene TRBJ2-7; 10 positions match TRBD1. In germline, CDR1 is MDHEN, CDR2 SYDVKM. V was pared by 6 bases and J by 4 bases, with 9 bases of the junction left unmatched. This CDR3 has 15 residues. The CDR3 region has the DNA TGTGCCAGCAGCGCTGGCGGGACAGGGGAGTACGAGCAGTACTTC. Its translation is CASSAGGTGEYEQYF.

The chain carries TRBV6-6 and TRBJ1-6; TRBD1 aligns across 7 bases. The CDR3 runs 15 residues. Germline V gives CDR1 MNHNY, CDR2 SVGAGI (reference sequence). V was pared by 1 base and J by 8 bases, with 5 bases of the junction left unmatched. The CDR3 sequence is CASSYLGTVDSPLHF. The DNA of the CDR3 is TGTGCCAGCAGTTACTTGGGGACAGTCGATTCACCCCTCCACTTT.